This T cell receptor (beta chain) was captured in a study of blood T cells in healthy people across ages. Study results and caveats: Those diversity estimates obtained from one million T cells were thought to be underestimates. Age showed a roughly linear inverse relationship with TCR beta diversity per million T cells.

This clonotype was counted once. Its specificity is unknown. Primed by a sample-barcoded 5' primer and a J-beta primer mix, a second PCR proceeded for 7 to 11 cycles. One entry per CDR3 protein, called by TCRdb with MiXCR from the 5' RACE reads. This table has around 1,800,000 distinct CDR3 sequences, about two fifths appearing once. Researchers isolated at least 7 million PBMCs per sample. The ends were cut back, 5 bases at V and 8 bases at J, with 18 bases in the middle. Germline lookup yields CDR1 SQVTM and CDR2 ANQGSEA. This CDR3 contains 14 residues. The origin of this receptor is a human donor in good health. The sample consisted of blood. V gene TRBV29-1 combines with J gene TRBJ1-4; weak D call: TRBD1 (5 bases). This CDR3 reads CSVWNRGRGEKLFF. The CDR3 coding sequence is TGCAGCGTTTGGAACCGGGGACGGGGGGAAAAACTGTTTTTT.